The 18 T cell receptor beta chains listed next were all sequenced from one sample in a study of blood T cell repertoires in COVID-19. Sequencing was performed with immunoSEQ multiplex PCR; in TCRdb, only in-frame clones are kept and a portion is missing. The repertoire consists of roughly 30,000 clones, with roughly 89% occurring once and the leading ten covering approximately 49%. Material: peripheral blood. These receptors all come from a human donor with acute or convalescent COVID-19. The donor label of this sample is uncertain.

CDR3 in DNA: TGTGCCAGCAGTTTTAGCGGACAGGCCAGCAATCAGCCCCAGCATTTT. The encoded protein is CASSFSGQASNQPQHF. The V gene is TRBV28, the J gene TRBJ1-5; 7 bases are a match to TRBD1. V shed 3 bases, J shed 1 base, and the junction held 6 bases outside the gene matches. The CDR3 is made up of 16 amino acids. Germline assignment: CDR1 MDHEN and CDR2 SYDVKM.

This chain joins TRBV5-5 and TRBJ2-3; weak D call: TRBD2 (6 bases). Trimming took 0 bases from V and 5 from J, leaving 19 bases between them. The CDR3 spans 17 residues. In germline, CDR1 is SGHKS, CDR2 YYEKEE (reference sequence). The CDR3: CASSLAVTSLRGDTQYF. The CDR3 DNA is TGTGCCAGCAGCTTGGCCGTAACTAGCCTGCGGGGAGATACGCAGTATTTT.

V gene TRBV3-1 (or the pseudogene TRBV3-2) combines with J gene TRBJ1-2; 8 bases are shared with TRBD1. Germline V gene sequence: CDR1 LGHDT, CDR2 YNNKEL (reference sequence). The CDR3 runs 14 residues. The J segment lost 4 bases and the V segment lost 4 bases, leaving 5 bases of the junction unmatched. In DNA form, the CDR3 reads TGTGCCAGCAGCCTAGGACAGGGACTCTATGGCTACACCTTC. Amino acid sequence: CASSLGQGLYGYTF.

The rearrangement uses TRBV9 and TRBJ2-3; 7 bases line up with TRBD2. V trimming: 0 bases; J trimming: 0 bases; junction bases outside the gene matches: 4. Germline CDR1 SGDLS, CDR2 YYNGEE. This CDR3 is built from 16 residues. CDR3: CASSVEAGTSTDTQYF. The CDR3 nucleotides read TGTGCCAGCAGCGTAGAAGCGGGGACTAGCACAGATACGCAGTATTTT. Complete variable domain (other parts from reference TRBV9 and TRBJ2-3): DSGVTQTPKHLITATGQRVTLRCSPRSGDLSVYWYQQSLDQGLQFLIQYYNGEERAKGNILERFSAQQFPDLHSELNLSSLELGDSALYFCASSVEAGTSTDTQYFGPGTRLTVL.

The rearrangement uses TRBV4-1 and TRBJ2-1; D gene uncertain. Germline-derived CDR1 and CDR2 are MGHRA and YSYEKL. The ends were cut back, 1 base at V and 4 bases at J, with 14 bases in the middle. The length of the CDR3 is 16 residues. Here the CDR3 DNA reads TGCGCCAGCAGCCAAGCCGAGTCAACCACTTACAATGAGCAGTTCTTC. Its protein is CASSQAESTTYNEQFF.

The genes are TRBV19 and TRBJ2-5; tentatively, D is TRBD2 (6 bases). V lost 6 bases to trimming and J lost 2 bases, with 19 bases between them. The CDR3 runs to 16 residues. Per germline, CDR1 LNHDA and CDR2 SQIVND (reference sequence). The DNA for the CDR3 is TGTGCCAGTAGCACCCTGACTAGTGTTATACAAGAGACCCAGTACTTC. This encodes CASSTLTSVIQETQYF.

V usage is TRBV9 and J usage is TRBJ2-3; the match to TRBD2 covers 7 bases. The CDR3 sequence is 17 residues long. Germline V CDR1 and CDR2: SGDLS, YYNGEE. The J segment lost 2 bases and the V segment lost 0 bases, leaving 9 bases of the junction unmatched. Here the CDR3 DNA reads TGTGCCAGCAGCGTAGAGGTTGACGGGGGGACCACAGATACGCAGTATTTT. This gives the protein CASSVEVDGGTTDTQYF.

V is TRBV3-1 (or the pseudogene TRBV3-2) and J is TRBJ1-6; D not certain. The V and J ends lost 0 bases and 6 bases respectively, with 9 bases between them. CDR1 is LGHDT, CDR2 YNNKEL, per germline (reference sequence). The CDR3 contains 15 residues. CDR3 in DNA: TGTGCCAGCAGCCAAGATCAGGTATCTAATTCACCCCTCCACTTT. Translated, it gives CASSQDQVSNSPLHF.

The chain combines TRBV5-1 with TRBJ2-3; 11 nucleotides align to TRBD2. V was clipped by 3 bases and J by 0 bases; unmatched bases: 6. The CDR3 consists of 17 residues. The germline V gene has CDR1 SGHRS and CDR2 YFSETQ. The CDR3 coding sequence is TGCGCCAGCAGCTGGAAAGGGACTAGCGGAAGCACAGATACGCAGTATTTT. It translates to CASSWKGTSGSTDTQYF.

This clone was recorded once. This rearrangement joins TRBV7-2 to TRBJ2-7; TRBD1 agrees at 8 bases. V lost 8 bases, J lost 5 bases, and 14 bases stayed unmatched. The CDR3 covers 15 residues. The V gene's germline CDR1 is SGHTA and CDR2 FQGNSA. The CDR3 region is CASGGRTGLIHEQYF. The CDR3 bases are TGTGCCAGCGGTGGTCGGACAGGGTTGATCCACGAGCAGTACTTC.

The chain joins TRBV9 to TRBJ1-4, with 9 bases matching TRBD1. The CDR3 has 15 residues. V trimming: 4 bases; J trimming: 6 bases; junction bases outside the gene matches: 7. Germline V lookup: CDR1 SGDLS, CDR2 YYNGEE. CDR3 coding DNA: TGTGCCAGCAGCACCCCGACAGGGGGATATGAAAAACTGTTTTTT. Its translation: CASSTPTGGYEKLFF.

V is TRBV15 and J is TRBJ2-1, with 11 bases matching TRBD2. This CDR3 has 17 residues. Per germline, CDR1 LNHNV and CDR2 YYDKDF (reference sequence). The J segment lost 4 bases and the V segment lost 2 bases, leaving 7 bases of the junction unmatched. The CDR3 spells CATSRSKTSGTYNEQFF. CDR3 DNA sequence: TGTGCCACCAGCAGATCGAAGACTAGCGGGACTTACAATGAGCAGTTCTTC.

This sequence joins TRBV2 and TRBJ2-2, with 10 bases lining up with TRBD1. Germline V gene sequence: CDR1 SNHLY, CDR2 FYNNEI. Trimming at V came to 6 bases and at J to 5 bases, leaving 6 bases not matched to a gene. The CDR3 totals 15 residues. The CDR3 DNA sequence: TGTGCCAGCAGCGACAGGGGGCTGGTTACCGGGGAGCTGTTTTTT. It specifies CASSDRGLVTGELFF.

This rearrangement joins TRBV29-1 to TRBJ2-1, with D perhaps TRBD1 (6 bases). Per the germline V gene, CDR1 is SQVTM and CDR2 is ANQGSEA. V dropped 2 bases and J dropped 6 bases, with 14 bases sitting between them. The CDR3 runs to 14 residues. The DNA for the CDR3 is TGCAGCGTTGAAATTTTGGGCAGGGGCAATGAGCAGTTCTTC. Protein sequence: CSVEILGRGNEQFF.

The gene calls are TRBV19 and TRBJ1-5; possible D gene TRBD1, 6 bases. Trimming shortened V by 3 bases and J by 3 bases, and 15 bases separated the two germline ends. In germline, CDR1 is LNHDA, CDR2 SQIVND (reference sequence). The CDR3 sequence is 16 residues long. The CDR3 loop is CASSITRQATNQPQHF. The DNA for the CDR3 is TGTGCCAGTAGTATCACCCGACAGGCTACCAATCAGCCCCAGCATTTT.

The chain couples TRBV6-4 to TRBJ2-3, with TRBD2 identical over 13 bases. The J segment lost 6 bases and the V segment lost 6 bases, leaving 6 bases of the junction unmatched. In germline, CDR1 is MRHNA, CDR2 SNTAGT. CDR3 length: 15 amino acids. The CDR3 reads CASSPTSGGADTQYF. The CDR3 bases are TGTGCCAGCAGCCCTACTAGCGGGGGGGCCGATACGCAGTATTTT.

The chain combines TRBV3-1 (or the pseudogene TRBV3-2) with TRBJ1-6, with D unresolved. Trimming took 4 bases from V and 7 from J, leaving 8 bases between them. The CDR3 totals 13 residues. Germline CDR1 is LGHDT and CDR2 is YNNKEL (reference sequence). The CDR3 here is CASSLSLNSPLHF. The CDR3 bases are TGTGCCAGCAGCCTCTCCCTAAATTCACCCCTCCACTTT.

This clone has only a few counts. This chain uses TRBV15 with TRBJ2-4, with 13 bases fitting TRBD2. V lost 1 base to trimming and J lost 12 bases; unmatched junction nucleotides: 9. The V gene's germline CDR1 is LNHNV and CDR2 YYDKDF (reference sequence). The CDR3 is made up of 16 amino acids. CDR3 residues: CATSRGTSGSASPQYF. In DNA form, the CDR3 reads TGTGCCACCAGCAGAGGGACTAGCGGGAGCGCGAGTCCTCAGTACTTC.